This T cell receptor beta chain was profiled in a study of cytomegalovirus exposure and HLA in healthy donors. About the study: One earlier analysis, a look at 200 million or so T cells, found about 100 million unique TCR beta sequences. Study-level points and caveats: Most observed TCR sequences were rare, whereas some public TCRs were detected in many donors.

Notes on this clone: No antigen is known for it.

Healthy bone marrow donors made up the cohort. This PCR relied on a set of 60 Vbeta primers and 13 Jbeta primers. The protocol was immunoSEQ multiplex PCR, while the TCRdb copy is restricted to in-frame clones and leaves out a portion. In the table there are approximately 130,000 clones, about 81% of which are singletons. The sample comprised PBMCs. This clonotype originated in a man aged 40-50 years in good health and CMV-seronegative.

This CDR3 is CASSVERVGQPQHF. For the CDR3, the DNA is TGTGCCAGCAGTGTCGAGAGGGTGGGTCAGCCCCAGCATTTT. V usage is TRBV6-1 and J usage is TRBJ1-5; no definite D call. With 4 bases removed from V and 6 bases from J, the gap between germline ends came to 13 bases. CDR3 length: 14 amino acids. Germline-derived CDR1 and CDR2 are MNHNS and SASEGT.